What follows are 14 T cell receptor beta chains derived from one specimen sequenced in a study of blood T cell repertoires in COVID-19. The data were produced by immunoSEQ multiplex PCR, yet TCRdb's version contains in-frame clones alone and is incomplete. The table has hundreds of thousands of clones, roughly nine tenths seen once. The sample consisted of PBMCs or T cells enriched from blood (not recorded which). These receptors all come from a woman in her thirties with acute COVID-19.

This clone was observed a few times. The V gene is TRBV7-8, the J gene TRBJ1-3; D remains ambiguous. Germline CDR1 reads SGHVS; CDR2 reads FQNEAQ. With 1 base removed from V and 0 bases from J, the gap between germline ends came to 4 bases. The CDR3 contains 14 residues. The CDR3 reads CASSLDSSGNTIYF. The DNA for the CDR3 is TGTGCCAGCAGCTTAGACAGCTCTGGAAACACCATATATTTT.

The chain recombines TRBV12-5 with TRBJ2-7; possible D gene TRBD1, 8 bases. Trimming took off 0 bases at V and 0 bases at J, with 15 bases between the two ends. Germline V lookup: CDR1 LGHNT, CDR2 FRNRAP. The CDR3 sequence is 17 residues long. The CDR3 region has the DNA TGTGCTAGTGGTTTGGTACAGGGGGGGAGGGCCTCCTACGAGCAGTACTTC. Encoded protein: CASGLVQGGRASYEQYF.

This chain links TRBV7-8 with TRBJ1-2; no clear D. Trimming took 1 base from V and 4 from J, leaving 7 bases between them. Germline values: CDR1 SGHVS, CDR2 FQNEAQ. The CDR3 has 13 amino acids. CDR3 protein: CASSLGVSYGYTF. DNA of the CDR3: TGTGCCAGCAGCTTAGGAGTGAGCTATGGCTACACCTTC.

This clone was detected once. This chain uses TRBV13 with TRBJ2-5; 7 nucleotides agree with TRBD2. CDR1 and CDR2 from the germline V gene are PRHDT and FYEKMQ (reference sequence). Trimming took 4 bases from V and 6 from J; bases not matched to a gene: 23. The CDR3 has 19 amino acids. Written as DNA, the CDR3 is TGTGCCAGCAGCTCGCGAACCGGTTTATTAGCGGGCCTGAGAAAGACCCAGTACTTC. Protein: CASSSRTGLLAGLRKTQYF.

This chain uses TRBV7-3 with TRBJ2-3; the match to TRBD1 covers 7 bases. Trimming removed 3 bases from V and 1 base from J; junction bases left unmatched: 7. This CDR3 spans 16 amino acids. CDR1 and CDR2 (germline): SGHTA, FQGTGA. The CDR3 sequence: CASSFQGGSGTDTQYF. CDR3 in DNA: TGTGCCAGCAGCTTCCAAGGGGGCAGCGGCACAGATACGCAGTATTTT.

In its sample, this clone was seen once. CDR3 sequence (DNA): TGCGCCAGCAGCCGAGAAGACAGGGTTACAACTGAAGCTTTCTTT. Protein product: CASSREDRVTTEAFF. The V and J genes are TRBV4-1 and TRBJ1-1; 7 bases are shared with TRBD1. In germline, CDR1 is MGHRA, CDR2 YSYEKL. V dropped 4 bases and J dropped 5; count of bases not matched to a gene: 10. This CDR3 has 15 residues.

This chain connects TRBV5-1 to TRBJ2-5, with TRBD1 matching over 7 bases. CDR1 is SGHRS, CDR2 YFSETQ, per germline. CDR3 length: 15 amino acids. J gave up 1 base and V 0 bases, and 3 bases lay outside the gene matches. In DNA form, the CDR3 reads TGCGCCAGCAGCTTGGTCGACAGGGCCCAAGAGACCCAGTACTTC. Encoded protein: CASSLVDRAQETQYF.

The chain couples TRBV6-5 to TRBJ1-4; weak D call: TRBD1 (6 bases). Looked up from germline, CDR1 is MNHEY and CDR2 is SVGAGI. The CDR3 is 13 residues long. Trimming removed 5 bases at V and 7 bases at J, with 11 bases between. DNA of the CDR3: TGTGCCAGCAGTCCCAGGGGTACTGAAAAACTGTTTTTT. Amino acid sequence: CASSPRGTEKLFF.

This clone was picked up a small number of times. The chain is built from TRBV5-1 and TRBJ1-1; 7 bases map to TRBD1. This CDR3 contains 13 residues. V dropped 1 base and J dropped 8; count of bases not matched to a gene: 5. CDR1 and CDR2 (germline): SGHRS, YFSETQ. CDR3 nucleotides: TGCGCCAGCAGCTTGTCTGTGACAGGGGAAGCTTTCTTT. It yields the protein CASSLSVTGEAFF.

This chain joins TRBV28 and TRBJ1-2, with a possible D match to TRBD1 (6 bases). The CDR3 covers 16 residues. Germline V lookup: CDR1 MDHEN, CDR2 SYDVKM. The V end was cut by 7 bases, the J end by 2 bases, with 20 bases between. The CDR3 is CASTVARDTGNYGYTF. CDR3 bases: TGTGCCAGCACCGTGGCCCGGGACACCGGAAACTATGGCTACACCTTC.

The table lists this clone with a few counts. The chain combines TRBV5-1 with TRBJ1-2, with D tentatively TRBD1 (6 bases). Trimming removed 7 bases at V and 4 bases at J, with 20 bases between. This CDR3 region has 15 residues. The germline V gene has CDR1 SGHRS and CDR2 YFSETQ. CDR3 region: CASRETGNWGYGYTF. In DNA form, the CDR3 reads TGCGCCAGCCGAGAAACAGGGAACTGGGGCTATGGCTACACCTTC. Full variable domain (outside the CDR3, taken from reference TRBV5-1 and TRBJ1-2): KAGVTQTPRYLIKTRGQQVTLSCSPISGHRSVSWYQQTPGQGLQFLFEYFSETQRNKGNFPGRFSGRQFSNSRSEMNVSTLELGDSALYLCASRETGNWGYGYTFGSGTRLTVV.

The chain combines TRBV21-1 with TRBJ2-2; the D call in the table, TRBD1, was not verified against the DNA. TRBV21-1 is deemed a pseudogene. The CDR3 is made up of 16 amino acids. The CDR3 DNA sequence: TGTGCCAGCAGCCCTCGACAGGGAGTTATCTCCGGGGAGCTGTTTTTT. Encoded protein: CASSPRQGVISGELFF.

This clone has only one observation. V is TRBV4-3 and J is TRBJ2-1, with D uncertain. Germline V lookup: CDR1 LGHNA, CDR2 YSLEER. The CDR3 totals 17 residues. Trimming pared 0 bases from V and 2 bases from J, leaving 14 bases between. The CDR3 nucleotides read TGCGCCAGCAGCCAAGATGGAGCAAGCTTCACCTACAATGAGCAGTTCTTC. Translating it yields CASSQDGASFTYNEQFF.

This clone was detected once. The genes are TRBV15 and TRBJ2-4, with D perhaps matching TRBD2 (7 bases). Between the trimmed V and J ends, which lost 0 bases and 7 bases, there was a span of 13 bases. The CDR3 runs to 15 residues. Germline V gene lookup returns CDR1 LNHNV and CDR2 YYDKDF (reference sequence). CDR3 DNA: TGTGCCACCAGCAGAGATCGGGGGGCAGGGAACATTCAGTACTTC. It encodes CATSRDRGAGNIQYF.